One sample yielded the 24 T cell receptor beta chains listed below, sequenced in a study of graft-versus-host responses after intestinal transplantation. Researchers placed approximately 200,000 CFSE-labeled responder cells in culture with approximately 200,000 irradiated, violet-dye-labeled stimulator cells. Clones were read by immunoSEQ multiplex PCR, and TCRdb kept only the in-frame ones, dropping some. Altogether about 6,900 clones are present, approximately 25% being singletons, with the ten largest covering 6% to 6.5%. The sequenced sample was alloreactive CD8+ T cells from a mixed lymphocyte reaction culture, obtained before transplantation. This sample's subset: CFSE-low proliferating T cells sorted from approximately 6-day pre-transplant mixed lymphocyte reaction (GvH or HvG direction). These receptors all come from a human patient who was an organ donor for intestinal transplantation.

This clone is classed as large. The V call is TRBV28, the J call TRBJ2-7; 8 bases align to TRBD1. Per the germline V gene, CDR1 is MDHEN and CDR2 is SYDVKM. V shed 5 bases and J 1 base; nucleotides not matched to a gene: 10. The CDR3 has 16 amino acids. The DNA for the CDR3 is TGTGCCAGCAGTCCGCAGGGGGCGGGGAGGTCCTACGAGCAGTACTTC. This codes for CASSPQGAGRSYEQYF.

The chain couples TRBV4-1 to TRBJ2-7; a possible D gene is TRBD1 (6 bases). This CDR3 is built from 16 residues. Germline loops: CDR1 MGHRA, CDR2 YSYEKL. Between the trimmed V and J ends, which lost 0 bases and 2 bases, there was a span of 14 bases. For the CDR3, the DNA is TGCGCCAGCAGCCAAGAGCACCGGGACAACCCCTACGAGCAGTACTTC. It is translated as CASSQEHRDNPYEQYF.

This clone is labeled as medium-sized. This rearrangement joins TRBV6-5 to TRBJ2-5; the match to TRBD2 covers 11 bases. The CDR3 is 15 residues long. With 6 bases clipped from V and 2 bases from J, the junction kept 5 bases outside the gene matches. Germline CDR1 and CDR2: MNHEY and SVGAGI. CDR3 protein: CASSKTSGVQETQYF. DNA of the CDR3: TGTGCCAGCAGCAAGACTAGCGGGGTTCAAGAGACCCAGTACTTC.

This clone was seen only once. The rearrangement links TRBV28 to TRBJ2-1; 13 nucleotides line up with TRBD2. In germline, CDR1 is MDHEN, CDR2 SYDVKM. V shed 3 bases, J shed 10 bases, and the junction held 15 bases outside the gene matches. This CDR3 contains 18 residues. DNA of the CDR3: TGTGCCAGCAGTTTCTGGGGACTAGCGGGACTTCGGGGGAGGGAGCAGTTCTTC. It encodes CASSFWGLAGLRGREQFF.

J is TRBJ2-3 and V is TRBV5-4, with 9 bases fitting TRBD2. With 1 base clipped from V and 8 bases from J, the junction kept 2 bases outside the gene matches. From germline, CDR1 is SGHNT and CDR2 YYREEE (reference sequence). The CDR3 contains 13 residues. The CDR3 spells CASSLTSGLTQYF. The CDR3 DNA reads TGTGCCAGCAGCTTGACTAGCGGGCTTACGCAGTATTTT.

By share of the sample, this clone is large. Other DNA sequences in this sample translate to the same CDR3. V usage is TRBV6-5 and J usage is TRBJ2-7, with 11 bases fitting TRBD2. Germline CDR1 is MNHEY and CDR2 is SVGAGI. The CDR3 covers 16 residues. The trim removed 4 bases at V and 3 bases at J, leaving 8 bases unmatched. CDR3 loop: CASSSLLAGDSYEQYF. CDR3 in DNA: TGTGCCAGCAGTTCTTTACTAGCGGGAGATAGCTACGAGCAGTACTTC.

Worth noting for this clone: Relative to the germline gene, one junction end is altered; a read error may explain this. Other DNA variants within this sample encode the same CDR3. CDR3 DNA: TGTGCCAGCAGCCAGTTAGACTCTGGAAACACCATATATTTT. It yields the protein CASSQLDSGNTIYF. This rearrangement joins TRBV4-1 to TRBJ1-3, with no clear D. The CDR3 extends over 14 amino acids. Germline V gene data show CDR1 as MGHRA and CDR2 as YSYEKL.

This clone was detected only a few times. This CDR3 is CASSVTGDYEQYF. The CDR3 DNA reads TGTGCCAGCAGCGTGACAGGGGACTACGAGCAGTACTTC. The rearrangement joins TRBV7-2 to TRBJ2-7, with 8 bases fitting TRBD1. CDR1 is SGHTA and CDR2 is FQGNSA in the germline V gene. This CDR3 contains 13 residues. After removal of 5 bases from V and 3 bases from J, the junction contained 3 bases not matched to a gene.

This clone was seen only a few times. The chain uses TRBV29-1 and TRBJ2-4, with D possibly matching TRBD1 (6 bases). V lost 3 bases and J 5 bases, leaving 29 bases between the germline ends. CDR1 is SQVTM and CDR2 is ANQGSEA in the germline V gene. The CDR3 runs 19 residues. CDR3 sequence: CSVDPNALQGTPSQNIQYF. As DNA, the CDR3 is TGCAGCGTTGACCCGAACGCCCTACAGGGCACACCTAGCCAAAACATTCAGTACTTC.

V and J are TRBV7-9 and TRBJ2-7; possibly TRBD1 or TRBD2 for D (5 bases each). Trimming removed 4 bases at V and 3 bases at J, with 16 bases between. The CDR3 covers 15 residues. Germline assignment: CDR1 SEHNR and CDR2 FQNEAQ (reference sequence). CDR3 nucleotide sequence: TGTGCCAGCAGCTGGGGGTTTAGGACCCACTACGAGCAGTACTTC. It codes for CASSWGFRTHYEQYF. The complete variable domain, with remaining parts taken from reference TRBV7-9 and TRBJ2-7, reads DTGVSQNPRHKITKRGQNVTFRCDPISEHNRLYWYRQTLGQGPEFLTYFQNEAQLEKSRLLSDRFSAERPKGSFSTLEIQRTEQGDSAMYLCASSWGFRTHYEQYFGPGTRLTVT.

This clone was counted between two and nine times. CDR3 bases: TGTGCCAGCAGACGAGATTACGAGCAGTACTTC. This gives the protein CASRRDYEQYF. The chain is built from TRBV6-1 and TRBJ2-7, with D uncertain. CDR3 length equals 11 residues. Germline CDR1 MNHNS, CDR2 SASEGT. V shed 6 bases and J shed 4 bases, with 7 bases lying between them.

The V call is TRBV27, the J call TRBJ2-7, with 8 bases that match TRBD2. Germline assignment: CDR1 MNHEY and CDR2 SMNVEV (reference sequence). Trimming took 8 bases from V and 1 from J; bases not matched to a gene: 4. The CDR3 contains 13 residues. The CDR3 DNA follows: TGTGCCAGCTCGATAGCGGGGTCCTACGAGCAGTACTTC. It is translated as CASSIAGSYEQYF.

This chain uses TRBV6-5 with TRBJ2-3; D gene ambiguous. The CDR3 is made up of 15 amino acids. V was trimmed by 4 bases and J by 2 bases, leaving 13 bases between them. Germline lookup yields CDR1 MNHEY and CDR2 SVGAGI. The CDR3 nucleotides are TGTGCCAGCAGTTTCGAAGTGGGTAACACAGATACGCAGTATTTT. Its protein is CASSFEVGNTDTQYF.

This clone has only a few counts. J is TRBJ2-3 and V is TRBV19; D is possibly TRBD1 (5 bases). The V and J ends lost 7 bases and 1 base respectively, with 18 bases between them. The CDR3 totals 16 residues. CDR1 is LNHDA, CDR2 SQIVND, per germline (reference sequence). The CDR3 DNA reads TGTGCCAGTAAGAGGACACGCGATTGGGGCACAGATACGCAGTATTTT. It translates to CASKRTRDWGTDTQYF.

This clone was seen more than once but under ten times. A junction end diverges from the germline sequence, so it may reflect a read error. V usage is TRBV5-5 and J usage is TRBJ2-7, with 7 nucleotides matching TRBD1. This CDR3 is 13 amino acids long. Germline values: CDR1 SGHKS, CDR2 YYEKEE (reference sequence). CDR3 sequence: CASSQRTGREQYF. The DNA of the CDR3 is TGCGCCAGCAGCCAAAGGACAGGACGCGAGCAGTACTTC.

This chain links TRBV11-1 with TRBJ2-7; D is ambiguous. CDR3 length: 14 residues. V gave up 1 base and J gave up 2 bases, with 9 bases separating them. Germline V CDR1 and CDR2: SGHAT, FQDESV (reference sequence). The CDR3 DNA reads TGTGCCAGCAGCTTAGGCCCCGGCGCCTACGAGCAGTACTTC. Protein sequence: CASSLGPGAYEQYF.

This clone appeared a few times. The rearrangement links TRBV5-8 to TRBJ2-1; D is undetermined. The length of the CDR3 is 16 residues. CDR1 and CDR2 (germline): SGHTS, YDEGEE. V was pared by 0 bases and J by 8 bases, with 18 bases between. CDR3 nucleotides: TGTGCCAGCAGCTTGGGGGCGCTCAATACCCTGGATGAGCAGTTCTTC. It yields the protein CASSLGALNTLDEQFF.

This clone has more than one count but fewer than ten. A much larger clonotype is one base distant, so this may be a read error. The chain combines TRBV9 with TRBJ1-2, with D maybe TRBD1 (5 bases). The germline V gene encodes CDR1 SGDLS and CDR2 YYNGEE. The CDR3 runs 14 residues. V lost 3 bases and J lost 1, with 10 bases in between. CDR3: CASSAGDSNYGYTF. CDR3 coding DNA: TGTGCCAGCAGCGCGGGAGACAGTAACTATGGCTACACCTTC.

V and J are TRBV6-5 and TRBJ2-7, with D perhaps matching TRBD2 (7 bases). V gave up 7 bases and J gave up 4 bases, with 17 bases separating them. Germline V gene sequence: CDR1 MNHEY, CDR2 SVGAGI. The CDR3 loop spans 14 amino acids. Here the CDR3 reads CASTLTGGGYEQYF. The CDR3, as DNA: TGTGCCAGCACCTTGACAGGCGGGGGTTACGAGCAGTACTTC.

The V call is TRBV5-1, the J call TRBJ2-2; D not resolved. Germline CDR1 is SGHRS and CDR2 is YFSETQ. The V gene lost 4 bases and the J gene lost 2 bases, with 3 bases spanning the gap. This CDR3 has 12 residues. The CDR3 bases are TGCGCCAGCAGCCAAAACACCGGGGAGCTGTTTTTT. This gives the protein CASSQNTGELFF.

The CDR3 sequence: CASSLFGEREGQDEQFF. Here the CDR3 DNA reads TGTGCCAGCAGCTTGTTTGGTGAGCGGGAGGGCCAGGATGAGCAGTTCTTC. The rearrangement links TRBV5-5 to TRBJ2-1, with 10 bases that match TRBD2. Trimming took 1 base from V and 8 from J; bases not matched to a gene: 12. The CDR3 length is 17 residues. Per germline, CDR1 SGHKS and CDR2 YYEKEE (reference sequence).

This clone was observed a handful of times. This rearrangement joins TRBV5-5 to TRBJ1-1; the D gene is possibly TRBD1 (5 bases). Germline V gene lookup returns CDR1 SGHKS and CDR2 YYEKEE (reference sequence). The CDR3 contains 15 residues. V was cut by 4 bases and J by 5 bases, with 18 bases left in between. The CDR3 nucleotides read TGTGCCAGCAGCCAAGATCCCGGCGCAGGGACTGAAGCTTTCTTT. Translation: CASSQDPGAGTEAFF.

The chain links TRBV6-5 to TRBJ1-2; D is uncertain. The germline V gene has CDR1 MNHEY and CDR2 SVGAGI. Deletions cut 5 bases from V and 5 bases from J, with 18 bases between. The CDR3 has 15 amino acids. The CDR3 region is CASSPYPTSQYGYTF. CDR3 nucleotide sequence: TGTGCCAGCAGTCCCTACCCCACCAGCCAGTATGGCTACACCTTC.

The CDR3, as DNA: TGTGCCTGGAGTGGGGCTAGTAGCACAGATACGCAGTATTTT. Protein product: CAWSGASSTDTQYF. This chain joins TRBV30 and TRBJ2-3; D ambiguous. In germline, CDR1 is GTSNPN, CDR2 SVGIG (reference sequence). V lost 1 base, J lost 0 bases, and 8 bases lay in between. The CDR3 covers 14 residues. The full variable domain, completed using reference TRBV30 and TRBJ2-3, is SQTIHQWPATLVQPVGSPLSLECTVEGTSNPNLYWYRQAAGRGLQLLFYSVGIGQISSEVPQNLSASRPQDRQFILSSKKLLLSDSGFYLCAWSGASSTDTQYFGPGTRLTVL.